One sample yielded the 30 T cell receptor beta chains listed below, sequenced in a study of blood T cells in healthy people across ages. Sample-barcoded 5' priming and a J-beta primer mix drove a second PCR of about 6 to 12 cycles. TCRdb re-derived calls from the 5' RACE reads in MiXCR, one entry per CDR3 protein. Here the sample spans roughly 1.5 million distinct CDR3 sequences, approximately 43% being singletons. The material sequenced was blood. These receptors all come from a woman between 18 and 29 years old in good health.

The gene calls are TRBV6-2 or TRBV6-3 and TRBJ1-1; no firm D call. CDR3 size: 13 residues. Germline CDR1 is MNHEY and CDR2 is SVGEGT. V dropped 9 bases and J dropped 0 bases, with 11 bases sitting between them. The CDR3 DNA is TGTGCCAGTTTTGGTGGTTTGAACACTGAAGCTTTCTTT. Amino acids: CASFGGLNTEAFF.

The chain recombines TRBV20-1 with TRBJ2-1, with 13 bases identical to TRBD2. V shed 5 bases and J 3 bases; nucleotides not matched to a gene: 19. Germline V CDR1 and CDR2: DFQATT, SNEGSKA (reference sequence). The CDR3 loop spans 20 amino acids. CDR3 sequence reads: CSARPTPTSGRAPYYNEQFF. The CDR3 nucleotides read TGCAGTGCTCGACCCACTCCTACTAGCGGGAGGGCCCCCTACTACAATGAGCAGTTCTTC.

J is TRBJ2-3 and V is TRBV7-2; D gene ambiguous. This CDR3 is 13 amino acids long. From germline, CDR1 is SGHTA and CDR2 FQGNSA. Between the trimmed V and J ends, which lost 4 bases and 6 bases, there was a span of 11 bases. The DNA of the CDR3 is TGTGCCAGCAGCTCTGGGATTGGGGATACGCAGTATTTT. It codes for CASSSGIGDTQYF.

Details on this clonotype: One end of the junction varies from germline; a read error may be responsible. The rearrangement links TRBV27 to TRBJ2-1; tentative D call: TRBD1 (6 bases). Germline-derived CDR1 and CDR2 are MNHEY and SMNVEV (reference sequence). The CDR3 is 13 residues long. As DNA, the CDR3 is TGTGCCAGCAGTGTATCTAGGGGGAGTGAGCAGTTCTTC. Translating it yields CASSVSRGSEQFF.

This clonotype has only one observation. The J gene is TRBJ1-4, the V gene TRBV29-1; no definite D call. Trimming took 2 bases from V and 0 from J, leaving 13 bases between them. CDR3 length equals 16 residues. Germline V gene sequence: CDR1 SQVTM, CDR2 ANQGSEA. This chain's CDR3 is CSVEIKGIATNEKLFF. The CDR3 bases are TGCAGCGTTGAAATAAAGGGTATTGCAACTAATGAAAAACTGTTTTTT.

The chain links TRBV14 to TRBJ2-1, with D hard to call. The J call may be mistaken, given a closer DNA end match to TRBJ2-7. This CDR3 is built from 13 residues. Germline CDR1 and CDR2: SGHDN and FVKESK. This CDR3 is CASSQEGANEQYF. CDR3 bases: TGTGCCAGCAGCCAAGAGGGTGCTAATGAGCAGTACTTC.

The chain carries TRBV12-3 or TRBV12-4 and TRBJ2-7; a possible D gene is TRBD1 (6 bases). There are 15 residues in the CDR3. V shed 6 bases and J shed 0 bases, with 15 bases lying between them. CDR3 bases: TGTGCCAGCAGCCCGACAGGAATGAGCTCCTACGAGCAGTACTTC. Its translation: CASSPTGMSSYEQYF.

The chain employs TRBV6-2 or TRBV6-3 and TRBJ2-1; possibly TRBD2 for D (6 bases). Germline loops: CDR1 MNHEY, CDR2 SVGEGT. V lost 5 bases to trimming and J lost 0 bases, with 14 bases between them. The CDR3 contains 16 residues. CDR3 in DNA: TGTGCCAGCAGTGTATCGCGGAGGGGCTCCTACAATGAGCAGTTCTTC. This sequence encodes CASSVSRRGSYNEQFF.

This clonotype showed up just once. The chain carries TRBV29-1 and TRBJ1-1; 7 nucleotides line up with TRBD1. Germline V gives CDR1 SQVTM, CDR2 ANQGSEA. V lost 0 bases, J lost 1 base, and 5 bases stayed unmatched. The CDR3 loop spans 15 amino acids. CDR3 DNA sequence: TGCAGCGTTGAAGACCCGACAGGGCCGAACACTGAAGCTTTCTTT. Its translation is CSVEDPTGPNTEAFF.

The chain employs TRBV12-3 or TRBV12-4 and TRBJ2-2; unclear D gene. The V gene lost 6 bases and the J gene lost 9 bases, with 20 bases spanning the gap. The CDR3 sequence is 15 residues long. The chain's CDR3 is CASSVLSGLGRELFF. DNA for the CDR3: TGTGCCAGCAGCGTACTTTCGGGCCTGGGCCGGGAGCTGTTTTTT.

The chain recombines TRBV15 with TRBJ1-1; maybe TRBD1 (6 bases). The CDR3 totals 15 residues. Trimming shortened V by 2 bases and J by 5 bases, and 15 bases separated the two germline ends. Germline lookup yields CDR1 LNHNV and CDR2 YYDKDF (reference sequence). The CDR3 region has the DNA TGTGCCACCAGCAGACCCTCCGGGACACGGACTGAAGCTTTCTTT. Protein: CATSRPSGTRTEAFF.

This clonotype appeared a few times. The J gene is TRBJ1-4, the V gene TRBV20-1; no reliable D call. The CDR3 has 12 residues. V was shortened by 1 base and J by 6 bases, with 6 bases between the two germline ends. Looked up from germline, CDR1 is DFQATT and CDR2 is SNEGSKA (reference sequence). The CDR3 DNA reads as TGCAGTGCTAGAGGGCCATATGAAAAACTGTTTTTT. It yields the protein CSARGPYEKLFF.

This chain joins TRBV6-5 and TRBJ2-3; no clear D. This CDR3 contains 15 residues. V lost 6 bases and J 1 base, leaving 14 bases between the germline ends. The germline V gene encodes CDR1 MNHEY and CDR2 SVGAGI. In nucleotides, the CDR3 is TGTGCCAGCAGGCTCCGACGTCGTCGCACAGATACGCAGTATTTT. Residues: CASRLRRRRTDTQYF.

V is TRBV6-1 and J is TRBJ2-5; a possible D gene is TRBD2 (5 bases). V lost 3 bases, J lost 11 bases, and 19 bases lay in between. The CDR3 has 14 residues. From germline, CDR1 is MNHNS and CDR2 SASEGT. CDR3: CASSESGYVNEQYF. The CDR3 DNA sequence: TGTGCCAGCAGTGAGTCGGGGTATGTCAATGAGCAGTACTTC.

This clonotype has just a few counts. This rearrangement joins TRBV12-3 or TRBV12-4 to TRBJ2-3, with D uncertain. This CDR3 is 16 amino acids long. The germline V and J ends were trimmed by 3 bases and 2 bases, with 15 bases remaining between them. Here the CDR3 DNA reads TGTGCCAGCAGTTTGTTTGGTGTGTCAACCACAGATACGCAGTATTTT. This gives the protein CASSLFGVSTTDTQYF.

The chain is built from TRBV28 and TRBJ2-5; the D is unclear. Germline CDR1 is MDHEN and CDR2 is SYDVKM. The CDR3 is made up of 13 amino acids. Trimming left V 3 bases short and J 3 bases short, with 8 bases between. CDR3 in DNA: TGTGCCAGCAGTTTCGCAGACGAAGAGACCCAGTACTTC. This gives the protein CASSFADEETQYF.

The J gene is TRBJ1-4, the V gene TRBV12-3 or TRBV12-4; D gene unclear. Trimming removed 1 base at V and 5 bases at J, with 5 bases between. The CDR3 has 13 residues. The CDR3 here is CASSLVANEKLFF. The CDR3 bases are TGTGCCAGCAGTTTAGTTGCCAATGAAAAACTGTTTTTT.

V usage is TRBV4-3 and J usage is TRBJ1-1, with a possible D match to TRBD1 (5 bases). Trimming removed 4 bases from V and 1 base from J, with 10 bases in between. From germline, CDR1 is LGHNA and CDR2 YSLEER. This CDR3 spans 14 amino acids. The CDR3 nucleotides read TGCGCCAGCAGCCGGGGGGAAAGGAACACTGAAGCTTTCTTT. This gives the protein CASSRGERNTEAFF.

Points on this clonotype: A single base separates this from a much larger clone, so it may be a read error. The chain is built from TRBV2 and TRBJ1-1; 7 bases line up with TRBD1. CDR3 length equals 17 residues. Germline CDR1 reads SNHLY; CDR2 reads FYNNEI. The CDR3 nucleotides are TGTGCCGGCCAGGGTAAGACAGGGACTACCATGAACGCTGAAGCTTTCTTT. Translated: CAGQGKTGTTMNAEAFF. The variable domain in full, completed from reference TRBV2 and TRBJ1-1, reads EPEVTQTPSHQVTQMGQEVILRCVPISNHLYFYWYRQILGQKVEFLVSFYNNEISEKSEIFDDQFSVERPDGSNFTLKIRSTKLEDSAMYFCAGQGKTGTTMNAEAFFGQGTRLTVV.

V usage is TRBV7-2 and J usage is TRBJ2-3, with 9 bases lining up with TRBD2. Germline trimming cut 7 bases from V and 0 bases from J; bases unmatched to any gene: 8. The CDR3 runs to 16 residues. Germline CDR1 is SGHTA and CDR2 is FQGNSA. The CDR3 is CASTRWREGSTDTQYF. The CDR3 DNA reads as TGTGCCAGCACTAGGTGGCGGGAGGGTAGCACAGATACGCAGTATTTT.

In its sample, this clonotype was seen a few times. The chain joins TRBV20-1 to TRBJ2-7, with D perhaps matching TRBD2 (5 bases). There are 14 residues in the CDR3. V was shortened by 3 bases and J by 3 bases, with 15 bases between the two germline ends. Germline CDR1 reads DFQATT; CDR2 reads SNEGSKA (reference sequence). The CDR3 is CSASGLASFYEQYF. Here the CDR3 DNA reads TGCAGTGCTAGTGGGCTAGCCTCCTTCTACGAGCAGTACTTC.

The chain has TRBV11-2 and TRBJ2-7, with TRBD1 identical over 8 bases. The CDR3 is 15 residues long. CDR1 is SGHAT and CDR2 is FQNNGV in the germline V gene. Trimming at V came to 5 bases and at J to 1 base, leaving 7 bases not matched to a gene. The chain's CDR3 is CASSGRTGSSYEQYF. The CDR3 region has the DNA TGTGCCAGCAGCGGACGGACAGGGAGTTCCTACGAGCAGTACTTC.

The V call is TRBV10-3, the J call TRBJ2-7; TRBD2 is a possible D gene (6 bases). Trimming pared 10 bases from V and 2 bases from J, leaving 15 bases between. The CDR3 runs to 13 residues. Per the germline V gene, CDR1 is ENHRY and CDR2 is SYGVKD. The CDR3 DNA is TGTGCCACCCGATCGGGACTTGCCTACGAGCAGTACTTC. It specifies CATRSGLAYEQYF.

The chain uses TRBV7-9 and TRBJ2-7; TRBD1 matches at 8 bases. The J call is doubtful: the DNA matches TRBJ2-4 better. CDR3 length: 14 amino acids. Germline CDR1 SEHNR, CDR2 FQNEAQ (reference sequence). CDR3 region: CASRRTGIGDIQYF. DNA of the CDR3: TGTGCCAGCAGGCGGACAGGGATTGGGGACATTCAGTACTTC.

This clonotype was seen more than once but under ten times. The gene calls are TRBV7-8 and TRBJ2-5; 8 bases line up with TRBD1. Germline lookup yields CDR1 SGHVS and CDR2 FQNEAQ. The CDR3 length is 15 residues. Trimming took 5 bases from V and 0 from J; bases not matched to a gene: 5. The CDR3 region has the DNA TGTGCCAGCAGCCGGGACAGGATCTACCAAGAGACCCAGTACTTC. It codes for CASSRDRIYQETQYF.

The CDR3 loop is CASSQDPGGGTRVGSYNEQFF. In nucleotides, the CDR3 is TGTGCCAGCAGCCAAGATCCGGGGGGAGGGACTAGAGTGGGGTCCTACAATGAGCAGTTCTTC. This chain uses TRBV3-1 with TRBJ2-1; 8 bases line up with TRBD2. The germline gives CDR1 LGHDT, CDR2 YNNKEL (reference sequence). The V gene end was trimmed by 0 bases and the J gene end by 1 base; junction bases not matched to a gene: 17. There are 21 residues in the CDR3.

DNA for the CDR3: TGCAGTGCTAGAGACAGGAGGGACTCTATAAATTCACCCCTCCACTTT. The encoded protein is CSARDRRDSINSPLHF. This sequence joins TRBV20-1 and TRBJ1-6, with a weak D call TRBD1 (5 bases). The germline CDR1 and CDR2 sequences are DFQATT and SNEGSKA (reference sequence). The CDR3 has 16 amino acids. The germline V and J ends were trimmed by 0 bases and 7 bases, with 16 bases remaining between them.

J is TRBJ2-1 and V is TRBV6-1, with D perhaps TRBD2 (6 bases). Germline V CDR1 and CDR2: MNHNS, SASEGT. Trimming took 8 bases from V and 5 from J, leaving 13 bases between them. The CDR3 is 13 residues long. This CDR3 reads CASGGSYDNEQFF. The CDR3 coding sequence is TGTGCCAGCGGAGGGTCATACGACAATGAGCAGTTCTTC.

CDR3 protein: CASSHHRWPGSSYNEQFF. CDR3 coding DNA: TGTGCCAGCAGCCATCACCGCTGGCCAGGAAGCTCCTACAATGAGCAGTTCTTC. J is TRBJ2-1 and V is TRBV3-1; the D is unclear. CDR1 and CDR2 (germline): LGHDT, YNNKEL (reference sequence). Trimming took off 3 bases at V and 0 bases at J, with 18 bases between the two ends. The CDR3 runs 18 residues.

J is TRBJ2-1 and V is TRBV10-3; 8 nucleotides agree with TRBD2. Germline V gives CDR1 ENHRY, CDR2 SYGVKD. The CDR3 runs to 16 residues. V trimming: 7 bases; J trimming: 1 base; junction bases outside the gene matches: 9. The CDR3: CAITTHAGGSYNEQFF. The CDR3 DNA sequence: TGTGCCATCACCACTCACGCGGGGGGTTCCTACAATGAGCAGTTCTTC.